These 10 T cell receptor beta chains came from one sample sequenced in a study of shared clonotypes between healthy human individuals. This table comes from immunoSEQ multiplex PCR, and its TCRdb copy is limited to in-frame clones, with some not included. The data contain 400,000 to 600,000 clones, around 96% of them singletons. The sequencing sample was made of naive CD4+ T cells sorted from blood. Noted subset: CD45RA+ positively selected. The receptors originated from a woman aged 25 to 45 in good health.

V and J are TRBV11-3 and TRBJ2-7; 8 bases map to TRBD1. The germline gives CDR1 SGHNT, CDR2 YENEEA. The CDR3 runs 14 residues. With 6 bases clipped from V and 7 bases from J, the junction kept 11 bases outside the gene matches. The CDR3, as DNA: TGTGCCAGCAGTCTAACGACAGGGGCGGGGGAGCAGTACTTC. This sequence encodes CASSLTTGAGEQYF.

This clone was seen just once. V gene TRBV6-6 combines with J gene TRBJ2-5; TRBD2 matches 9 bases. The end of the DNA is better explained by TRBJ2-7, so the J call may be wrong. This CDR3 contains 15 residues. The germline CDR1 and CDR2 sequences are MNHNY and SVGAGI (reference sequence). The CDR3 sequence is CASSQLAGLPYEQYF. The DNA for the CDR3 is TGTGCCAGCAGTCAACTAGCGGGCCTCCCCTACGAGCAGTACTTC.

This clone occurred once. The V gene is TRBV19, the J gene TRBJ2-5; D is unclear. Germline CDR1 and CDR2: LNHDA and SQIVND (reference sequence). This CDR3 is built from 14 residues. V gave up 5 bases and J gave up 4 bases, with 14 bases separating them. Written as DNA, the CDR3 is TGTGCCAGTAGTTCGGGCCTGGGCGGAGAGACCCAGTACTTC. This translates into CASSSGLGGETQYF.

This chain connects TRBV9 to TRBJ1-2; 10 nucleotides align to TRBD1. Per germline, CDR1 SGDLS and CDR2 YYNGEE. The CDR3 runs 15 residues. V trimming: 0 bases; J trimming: 3 bases; junction bases outside the gene matches: 2. The CDR3 sequence is CASSVGDRGYYGYTF. CDR3 DNA sequence: TGTGCCAGCAGCGTAGGGGACAGGGGATACTATGGCTACACCTTC. Variable domain in full (rest from reference TRBV9 and TRBJ1-2): DSGVTQTPKHLITATGQRVTLRCSPRSGDLSVYWYQQSLDQGLQFLIQYYNGEERAKGNILERFSAQQFPDLHSELNLSSLELGDSALYFCASSVGDRGYYGYTFGSGTRLTVV.

This sequence joins TRBV7-3 and TRBJ2-3; TRBD2 aligns across 14 bases. The CDR3 runs to 16 residues. After removal of 5 bases from V and 3 bases from J, the junction contained 4 bases not matched to a gene. The germline gives CDR1 SGHTA, CDR2 FQGTGA. This CDR3 reads CASSHRLAGGTDTQYF. CDR3 in DNA: TGTGCCAGCAGCCACCGACTAGCGGGAGGGACAGATACGCAGTATTTT.

J is TRBJ1-2 and V is TRBV6-5; a possible D gene is TRBD1 (5 bases). Germline V gives CDR1 MNHEY, CDR2 SVGAGI. The CDR3 totals 12 residues. Trimming took 4 bases from V and 5 from J, leaving 8 bases between them. CDR3 residues: CASSSGPYGYTF. DNA of the CDR3: TGTGCCAGCAGTTCGGGACCGTATGGCTACACCTTC.

The chain combines TRBV7-7 with TRBJ2-2; possibly TRBD1 for D (5 bases). This CDR3 has 13 residues. V gave up 8 bases and J gave up 5 bases, with 12 bases separating them. In germline, CDR1 is SSHAT, CDR2 FNYEAQ (reference sequence). The CDR3 DNA follows: TGTGCCAGCGGGGCAGAAGGTACCGGGGAGCTGTTTTTT. This encodes CASGAEGTGELFF.

The gene calls are TRBV6-5 and TRBJ2-7; a possible D gene is TRBD2 (5 bases). The CDR3 consists of 14 residues. CDR1 and CDR2 (germline): MNHEY, SVGAGI. V lost 5 bases, J lost 2 bases, and 13 bases lay in between. CDR3 sequence: CASSPTGMAYEQYF. In nucleotides, the CDR3 is TGTGCCAGCAGTCCCACGGGGATGGCCTACGAGCAGTACTTC.

V gene TRBV28 combines with J gene TRBJ2-5; tentative D call: TRBD2 (5 bases). V shed 8 bases and J shed 1 base, with 11 bases lying between them. This CDR3 comprises 13 residues. The germline CDR1 and CDR2 sequences are MDHEN and SYDVKM. CDR3 in DNA: TGTGCCAGCCGGAGGTTACTCCAAGAGACCCAGTACTTC. This translates into CASRRLLQETQYF. The whole variable domain, filled in from reference TRBV28 and TRBJ2-5, reads DVKVTQSSRYLVKRTGEKVFLECVQDMDHENMFWYRQDPGLGLRLIYFSYDVKMKEKGDIPEGYSVSREKKERFSLILESASTNQTSMYLCASRRLLQETQYFGPGTRLLVL.

This chain connects TRBV11-2 to TRBJ2-1; 9 bases are a match to TRBD2. CDR1 and CDR2 (germline): SGHAT, FQNNGV. V lost 5 bases, J lost 12 bases, and 11 bases stayed unmatched. The CDR3 loop spans 14 amino acids. The CDR3 loop is CASSLGASGIGQFF. CDR3 coding DNA: TGTGCCAGCAGCCTGGGGGCTAGCGGGATAGGGCAGTTCTTC.